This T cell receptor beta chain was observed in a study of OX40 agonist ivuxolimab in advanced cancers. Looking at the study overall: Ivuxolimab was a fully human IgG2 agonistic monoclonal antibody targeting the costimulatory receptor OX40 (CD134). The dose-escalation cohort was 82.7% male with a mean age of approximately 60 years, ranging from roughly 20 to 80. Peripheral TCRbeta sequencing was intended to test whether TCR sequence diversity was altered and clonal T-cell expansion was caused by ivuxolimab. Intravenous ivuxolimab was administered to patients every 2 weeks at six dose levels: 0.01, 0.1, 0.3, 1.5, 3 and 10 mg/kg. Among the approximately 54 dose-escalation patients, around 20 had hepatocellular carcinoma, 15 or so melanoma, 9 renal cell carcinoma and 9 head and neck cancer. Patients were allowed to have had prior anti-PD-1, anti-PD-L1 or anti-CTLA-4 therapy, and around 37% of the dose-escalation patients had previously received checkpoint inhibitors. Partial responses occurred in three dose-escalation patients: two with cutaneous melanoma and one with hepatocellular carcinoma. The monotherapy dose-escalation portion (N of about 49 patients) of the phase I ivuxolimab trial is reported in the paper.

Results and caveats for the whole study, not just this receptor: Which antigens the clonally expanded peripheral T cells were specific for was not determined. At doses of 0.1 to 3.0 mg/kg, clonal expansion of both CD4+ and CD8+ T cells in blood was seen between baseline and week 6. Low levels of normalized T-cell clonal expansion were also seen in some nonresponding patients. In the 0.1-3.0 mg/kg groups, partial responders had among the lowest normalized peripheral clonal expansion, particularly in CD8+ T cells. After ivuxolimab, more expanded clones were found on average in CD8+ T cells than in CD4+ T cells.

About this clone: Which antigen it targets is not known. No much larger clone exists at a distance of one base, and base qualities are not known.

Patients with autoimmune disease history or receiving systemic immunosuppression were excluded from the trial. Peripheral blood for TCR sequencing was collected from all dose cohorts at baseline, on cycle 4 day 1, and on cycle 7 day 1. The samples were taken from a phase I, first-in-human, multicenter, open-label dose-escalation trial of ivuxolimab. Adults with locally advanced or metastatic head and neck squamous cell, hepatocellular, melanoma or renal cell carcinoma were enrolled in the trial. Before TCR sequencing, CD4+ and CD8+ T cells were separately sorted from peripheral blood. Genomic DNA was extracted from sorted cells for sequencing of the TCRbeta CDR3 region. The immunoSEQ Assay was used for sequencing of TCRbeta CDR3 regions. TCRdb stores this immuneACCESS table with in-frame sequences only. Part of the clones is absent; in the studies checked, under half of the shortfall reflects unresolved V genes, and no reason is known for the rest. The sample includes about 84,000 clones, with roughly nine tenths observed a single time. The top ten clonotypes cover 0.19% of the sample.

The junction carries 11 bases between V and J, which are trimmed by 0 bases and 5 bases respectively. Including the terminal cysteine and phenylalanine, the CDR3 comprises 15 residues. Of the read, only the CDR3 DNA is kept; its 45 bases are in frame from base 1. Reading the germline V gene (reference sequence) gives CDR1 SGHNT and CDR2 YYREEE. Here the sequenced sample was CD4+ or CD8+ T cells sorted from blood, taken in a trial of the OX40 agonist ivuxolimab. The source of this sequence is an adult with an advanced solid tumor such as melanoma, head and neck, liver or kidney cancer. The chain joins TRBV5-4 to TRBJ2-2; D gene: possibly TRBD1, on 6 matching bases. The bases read TGTGCCAGCAGCTTGGGCAGGGGACGGACCGGGGAGCTGTTTTTT. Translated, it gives CASSLGRGRTGELFF.